Each of the 5 T cell receptor beta chains below was sequenced from the same sample in a study of shared clonotypes between healthy human individuals. CD45RO-negative cells were positively selected for CCR7, leaving out terminally differentiated effector memory CD45RA+ cells. Data came from immunoSEQ multiplex PCR; TCRdb stores just in-frame clones and leaves some out. The table lists more than 600,000 clones, roughly 94% of them singletons. Sample: naive CD8+ T cells sorted from blood. These receptors all stem from a man younger than 40 in good health.

The chain's CDR3 is CASSPWQAEEAFF. CDR3 DNA sequence: TGTGCCAGCAGCCCATGGCAGGCGGAGGAAGCTTTCTTT. This sequence joins TRBV7-6 and TRBJ1-1; no firm D call. The CDR3 loop spans 13 amino acids. Trimming stripped 5 bases from V and 8 bases from J, with 15 bases between. Germline CDR1 SGHVS, CDR2 FNYEAQ.

The J gene is TRBJ1-3, the V gene TRBV28; D possibly corresponds to TRBD1 (6 bases). This CDR3 spans 14 amino acids. V was cut by 4 bases and J by 2 bases, with 9 bases left in between. CDR1 is MDHEN and CDR2 is SYDVKM in the germline V gene. The CDR3: CASSWQGTGNTIYF. DNA for the CDR3: TGTGCCAGCAGTTGGCAGGGGACTGGAAACACCATATATTTT.

In the case of this clone: A read error is likely here: a far larger clone is one base away. V and J are TRBV7-9 and TRBJ2-1, with 7 bases aligning to TRBD2. CDR3 length equals 15 residues. The germline gives CDR1 SEHNR, CDR2 FQNEAQ (reference sequence). CDR3 sequence: CANSLYLAGNNEQFF. The CDR3 DNA reads TGTGCCAACAGCTTATACTTAGCGGGTAACAATGAGCAGTTCTTC.

A few counts support this clone. The chain recombines TRBV5-1 with TRBJ2-7; TRBD2 matches 14 bases. Germline V gene lookup returns CDR1 SGHRS and CDR2 YFSETQ. With V trimmed by 6 bases and J by 4 bases, 9 bases remained unmatched. The CDR3 is 16 amino acids. The CDR3 nucleotides are TGCGCCAGCAAGACGGAAGGACTAGCGGGAGGATACGAGCAGTACTTC. This translates into CASKTEGLAGGYEQYF.

This clone was detected a few times. The chain couples TRBV4-1 to TRBJ2-7, with TRBD1 matching over 8 bases. Losses at the gene ends were 3 bases for V and 5 bases for J; bases not matched to a gene: 9. The germline V gene has CDR1 MGHRA and CDR2 YSYEKL. The CDR3 runs to 15 residues. The DNA of the CDR3 is TGCGCCAGCAGCCAGAGTGGACAGGGATGGGACGAGCAGTACTTC. Protein: CASSQSGQGWDEQYF.